These 17 T cell receptor beta chains came from one sample sequenced in a study of shared clonotypes between healthy human individuals. The repertoire was sequenced with immunoSEQ multiplex PCR; TCRdb's copy has only in-frame clones and lacks some. This sample has almost 700,000 clones, with about 91% found just once. CD45RO-negative, CCR7-positively selected cells formed the naive CD8 fraction, excluding terminally differentiated effector memory CD45RA+ cells. The sequenced sample was naive CD8+ T cells sorted from blood. These receptors were obtained from a man aged 30 to 45 in good health.

The chain carries TRBV10-3 and TRBJ2-1; TRBD2 matches 8 bases. Germline trimming cut 4 bases from V and 6 bases from J; bases unmatched to any gene: 8. CDR3 length: 15 residues. Germline lookup yields CDR1 ENHRY and CDR2 SYGVKD. For the CDR3, the DNA is TGTGCCATCAGTGGTATAGCGGGAACGGGCAATGAGCAGTTCTTC. Translation gives CAISGIAGTGNEQFF.

The chain is built from TRBV6-1 and TRBJ2-3; tentative D call: TRBD1 (5 bases). Germline V gives CDR1 MNHNS, CDR2 SASEGT. Deletions cut 2 bases from V and 0 bases from J, with 18 bases between. This CDR3 spans 18 amino acids. The CDR3 region is CASSEPGNPYPSTDTQYF. The CDR3 region has the DNA TGTGCCAGCAGTGAACCAGGGAACCCCTACCCTAGCACAGATACGCAGTATTTT.

This chain links TRBV11-2 with TRBJ2-5; D possibly corresponds to TRBD1 (6 bases). Germline assignment: CDR1 SGHAT and CDR2 FQNNGV. This CDR3 has 15 amino acids. V was shortened by 5 bases and J by 5 bases, with 18 bases between the two germline ends. CDR3 loop: CASSPAYREMETQYF. CDR3 DNA: TGTGCCAGCAGCCCCGCTTACAGGGAAATGGAGACCCAGTACTTC. The variable domain in full, completed from reference TRBV11-2 and TRBJ2-5, reads EAGVAQSPRYKIIEKRQSVAFWCNPISGHATLYWYQQILGQGPKLLIQFQNNGVVDDSQLPKDRFSAERLKGVDSTLKIQPAKLEDSAVYLCASSPAYREMETQYFGPGTRLLVL.

This clone is deemed medium-sized. The V gene is TRBV7-2, the J gene TRBJ2-7; D not resolved. This CDR3 is 13 amino acids long. Germline V gives CDR1 SGHTA, CDR2 FQGNSA. Deletions cut 1 base from V and 4 bases from J, with 8 bases between. CDR3 DNA sequence: TGTGCCAGCAGCTTAGACCCCAGATACGAGCAGTACTTC. Translation gives CASSLDPRYEQYF.

This clone was seen only once. The J gene is TRBJ1-5, the V gene TRBV5-4; TRBD1 matches 7 bases. V was clipped by 2 bases and J by 6 bases; unmatched bases: 8. CDR1 is SGHNT, CDR2 YYREEE, per germline (reference sequence). CDR3 length: 15 amino acids. Here the CDR3 DNA reads TGTGCCAGCAGCTTAGGATCAGGGGGAACTCAGCCCCAGCATTTT. The encoded protein is CASSLGSGGTQPQHF.

V and J are TRBV5-5 and TRBJ1-3; no reliable D call. From germline, CDR1 is SGHKS and CDR2 YYEKEE (reference sequence). The CDR3 has 16 residues. Trimming shortened V by 1 base and J by 0 bases, and 11 bases separated the two germline ends. CDR3 DNA sequence: TGTGCCAGCAGCTTGCTAGGGAAAAGCTCTGGAAACACCATATATTTT. Translating it yields CASSLLGKSSGNTIYF.

The gene calls are TRBV23-1 and TRBJ1-2; tentative D call: TRBD1 (5 bases). TRBV23-1 is sorted into the ORF group, with uncertain function. This CDR3 has 14 residues. Trimming stripped 0 bases from V and 4 bases from J, with 9 bases between. The CDR3 loop is CASSQSGGIYGYTF. The CDR3 bases are TGCGCCAGCAGTCAATCGGGGGGGATCTATGGCTACACCTTC.

The chain recombines TRBV28 with TRBJ2-3; 11 bases are shared with TRBD2. Germline assignment: CDR1 MDHEN and CDR2 SYDVKM. This CDR3 contains 14 residues. V dropped 7 bases and J dropped 4; count of bases not matched to a gene: 4. The CDR3 DNA reads as TGTGCCAGCACCTTAGCGGGAGGGTCAGATACGCAGTATTTT. Protein product: CASTLAGGSDTQYF.

The chain has TRBV5-8 and TRBJ2-3; 10 bases align to TRBD2. This CDR3 is 17 amino acids long. V dropped 0 bases and J dropped 0; count of bases not matched to a gene: 4. CDR1 and CDR2 from the germline V gene are SGHTS and YDEGEE. CDR3 in amino acids: CASSLGVTSGSTDTQYF. CDR3 nucleotides: TGTGCCAGCAGCTTGGGTGTGACTAGCGGGAGCACAGATACGCAGTATTTT.

The genes are TRBV15 and TRBJ2-7; no clear D gene. V shed 5 bases and J shed 9 bases, with 14 bases lying between them. Germline assignment: CDR1 LNHNV and CDR2 YYDKDF (reference sequence). The CDR3 has 12 amino acids. The CDR3 spells CATSGNLGAQYF. The DNA for the CDR3 is TGTGCCACCAGCGGGAATCTAGGTGCGCAGTACTTC. The full variable domain, with the rest looked up from reference TRBV15 and TRBJ2-7, is DAMVIQNPRYQVTQFGKPVTLSCSQTLNHNVMYWYQQKSSQAPKLLFHYYDKDFNNEADTPDNFQSRRPNTSFCFLDIRSPGLGDTAMYLCATSGNLGAQYFGPGTRLTVT.

The sample holds one count of this clone. The chain is built from TRBV29-1 and TRBJ2-5; tentatively, D is TRBD1 (6 bases). The V gene's germline CDR1 is SQVTM and CDR2 ANQGSEA. The CDR3 totals 14 residues. Trimming removed 7 bases at V and 1 base at J, with 16 bases between. The CDR3 is CSETGPSRQETQYF. DNA for the CDR3: TGCAGCGAGACAGGTCCCTCCCGCCAAGAGACCCAGTACTTC. Full variable domain (missing parts from reference TRBV29-1 and TRBJ2-5): SAVISQKPSRDICQRGTSLTIQCQVDSQVTMMFWYRQQPGQSLTLIATANQGSEATYESGFVIDKFPISRPNLTFSTLTVSNMSPEDSSIYLCSETGPSRQETQYFGPGTRLLVL.

This clone was observed a few times. The V gene is TRBV27, the J gene TRBJ2-3, with D uncertain. With 5 bases removed from V and 2 bases from J, the gap between germline ends came to 17 bases. This CDR3 is built from 16 residues. The germline V gene has CDR1 MNHEY and CDR2 SMNVEV (reference sequence). The chain's CDR3 is CASSPRIASPTDTQYF. Here the CDR3 DNA reads TGTGCCAGCAGTCCCCGGATAGCAAGTCCCACAGATACGCAGTATTTT.

The chain links TRBV11-2 to TRBJ2-7, with 10 bases matching TRBD1. Germline V gene sequence: CDR1 SGHAT, CDR2 FQNNGV. The ends lost 5 bases at V and 2 bases at J; junction bases unmatched: 3. This CDR3 region has 14 residues. CDR3 in amino acids: CASSPGQGPYEQYF. The CDR3 DNA is TGTGCCAGCAGCCCGGGACAGGGGCCCTACGAGCAGTACTTC.

This chain joins TRBV5-4 and TRBJ2-7, with D perhaps given as TRBD1 or TRBD2 (6 bases each). Germline V gene sequence: CDR1 SGHNT, CDR2 YYREEE (reference sequence). Trimming took 4 bases from V and 6 from J, leaving 17 bases between them. The CDR3 spans 14 residues. The CDR3, as DNA: TGTGCCAGCAGCAGGGCCGGGGGCGGACGCGAGCAGTACTTC. It specifies CASSRAGGGREQYF. The complete variable domain, with remaining parts taken from reference TRBV5-4 and TRBJ2-7, reads ETGVTQSPTHLIKTRGQQVTLRCSSQSGHNTVSWYQQALGQGPQFIFQYYREEENGRGNFPPRFSGLQFPNYSSELNVNALELDDSALYLCASSRAGGGREQYFGPGTRLTVT.

V gene TRBV28 combines with J gene TRBJ2-7; TRBD2 is a possible D gene (7 bases). Germline values: CDR1 MDHEN, CDR2 SYDVKM. The CDR3 spans 11 residues. The DNA for the CDR3 is TGTGGGGCGGGGGCAACCTACGAGCAGTACTTC. This codes for CGAGATYEQYF. The full variable domain, in which reference TRBV28 and TRBJ2-7 provide the parts outside the CDR3, is DVKVTQSSRYLVKRTGEKVFLECVQDMDHENMFWYRQDPGLGLRLIYFSYDVKMKEKGDIPEGYSVSREKKERFSLILESASTNQTSMYLCGAGATYEQYFGPGTRLTVT.

The chain joins TRBV18 to TRBJ2-1; the match to TRBD1 covers 9 bases. Per germline, CDR1 KGHSH and CDR2 LQKENI. Germline trimming cut 4 bases from V and 8 bases from J; bases unmatched to any gene: 9. The CDR3 spans 15 residues. DNA for the CDR3: TGTGCCAGCTCACGGACAGGGGTGGACGGTGATGAGCAGTTCTTC. Residues: CASSRTGVDGDEQFF.

V is TRBV2 and J is TRBJ2-7; D gene ambiguous. The CDR3 loop spans 13 amino acids. With 3 bases removed from V and 4 bases from J, the gap between germline ends came to 10 bases. Germline V CDR1 and CDR2: SNHLY, FYNNEI. CDR3 region: CASSETFLYEQYF. In DNA, the CDR3 is TGTGCCAGCAGTGAGACTTTCCTTTACGAGCAGTACTTC.